The present TCR beta chain was sequenced within a study of blood T cell repertoires in COVID-19. Overall study: The samples span acute and convalescent COVID-19 from the United States, Italy and Spain.

V gave up 2 bases and J gave up 4 bases; unmatched junction bases: 1. CDR3 size: 14 residues. The germline V gene has CDR1 MNHEY and CDR2 SVGAGI. The data were produced by immunoSEQ multiplex PCR, yet TCRdb's version contains in-frame clones alone and is incomplete. The repertoire holds a few hundred thousand clones, with about 88% as singletons. The chain employs TRBV6-5 and TRBJ1-1, with 10 bases fitting TRBD1. This receptor was identified in a man aged 35 to 55 with acute or convalescent COVID-19. Input material: peripheral blood. The CDR3 reads CASSYGTGVTEAFF. The CDR3, as DNA: TGTGCCAGCAGTTACGGGACAGGGGTCACTGAAGCTTTCTTT.